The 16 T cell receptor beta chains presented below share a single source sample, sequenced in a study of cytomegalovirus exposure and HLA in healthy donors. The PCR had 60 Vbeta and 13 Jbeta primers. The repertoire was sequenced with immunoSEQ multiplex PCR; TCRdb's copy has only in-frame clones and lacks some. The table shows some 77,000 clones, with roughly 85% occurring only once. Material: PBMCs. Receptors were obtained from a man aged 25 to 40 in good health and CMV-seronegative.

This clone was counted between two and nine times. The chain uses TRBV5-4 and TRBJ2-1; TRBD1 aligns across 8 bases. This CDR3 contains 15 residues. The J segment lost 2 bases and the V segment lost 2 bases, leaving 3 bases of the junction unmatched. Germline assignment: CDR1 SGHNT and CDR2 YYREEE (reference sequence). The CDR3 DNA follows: TGTGCCAGCAGCTTCGAACAGGGGGCCTACAATGAGCAGTTCTTC. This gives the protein CASSFEQGAYNEQFF.

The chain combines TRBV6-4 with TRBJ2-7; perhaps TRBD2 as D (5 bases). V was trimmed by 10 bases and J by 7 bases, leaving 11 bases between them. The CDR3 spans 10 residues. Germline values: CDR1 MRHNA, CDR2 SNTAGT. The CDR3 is CATDPGEQYF. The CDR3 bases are TGTGCCACAGATCCGGGGGAGCAGTACTTC.

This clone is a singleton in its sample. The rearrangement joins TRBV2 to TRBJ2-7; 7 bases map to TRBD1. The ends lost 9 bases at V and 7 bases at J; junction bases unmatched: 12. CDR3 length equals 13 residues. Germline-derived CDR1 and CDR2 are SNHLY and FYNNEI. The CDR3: CASHRDSVLEQYF. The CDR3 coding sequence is TGTGCCAGTCACCGGGACAGCGTACTGGAGCAGTACTTC.

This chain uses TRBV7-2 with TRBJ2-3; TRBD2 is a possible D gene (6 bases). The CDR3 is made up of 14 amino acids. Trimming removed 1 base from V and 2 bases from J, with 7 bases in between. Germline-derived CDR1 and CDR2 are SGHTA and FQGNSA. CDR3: CASSLGGDTDTQYF. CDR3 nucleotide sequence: TGTGCCAGCAGCTTAGGGGGGGACACAGATACGCAGTATTTT.

CDR3 loop: CASSLRDRSNTEAFF. In DNA, the CDR3 is TGTGCCAGCAGCCTCCGAGACAGGTCGAACACTGAAGCTTTCTTT. The chain recombines TRBV7-9 with TRBJ1-1; tentatively, D is TRBD1 (6 bases). CDR1 and CDR2 (germline): SEHNR, FQNEAQ (reference sequence). The CDR3 extends over 15 amino acids. Trimming shortened V by 5 bases and J by 1 base, and 14 bases separated the two germline ends.

CDR3 sequence (DNA): TGTGCCAGCAGCGAGGGGACTAGCGGGGTCATGGCGCAGTACTTC. It yields the protein CASSEGTSGVMAQYF. J is TRBJ2-7 and V is TRBV9, with TRBD2 matching 13 bases. J lost 9 bases, V lost 3 bases, and 9 bases had no gene match. Germline V CDR1 and CDR2: SGDLS, YYNGEE. The CDR3 extends over 15 amino acids.

The chain's CDR3 is CASSLVATYEQYF. CDR3 nucleotides: TGTGCCAGCAGCTTAGTGGCAACCTACGAGCAGTACTTC. J is TRBJ2-7 and V is TRBV7-9; D ambiguous. This CDR3 contains 13 residues. With 1 base removed from V and 2 bases from J, the gap between germline ends came to 6 bases. CDR1 SEHNR and CDR2 FQNEAQ come from the germline V gene (reference sequence).

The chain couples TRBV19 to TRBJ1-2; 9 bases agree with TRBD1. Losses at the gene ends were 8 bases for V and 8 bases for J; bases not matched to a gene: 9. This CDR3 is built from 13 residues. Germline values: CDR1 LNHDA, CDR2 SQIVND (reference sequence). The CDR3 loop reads CASGTGTGKGYTF. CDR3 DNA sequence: TGTGCCAGTGGAACCGGGACAGGGAAGGGCTACACCTTC.

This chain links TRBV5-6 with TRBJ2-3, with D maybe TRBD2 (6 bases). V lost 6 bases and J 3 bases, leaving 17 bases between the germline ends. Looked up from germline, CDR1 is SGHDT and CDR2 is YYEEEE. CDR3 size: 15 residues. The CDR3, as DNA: TGTGCCAGCAACCCGGCATGGGGGGAAACAGATACGCAGTATTTT. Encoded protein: CASNPAWGETDTQYF.

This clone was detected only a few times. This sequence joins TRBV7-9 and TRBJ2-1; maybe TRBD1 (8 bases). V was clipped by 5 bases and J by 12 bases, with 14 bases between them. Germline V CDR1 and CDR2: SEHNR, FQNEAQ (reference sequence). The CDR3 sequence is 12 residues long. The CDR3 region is CASSAYRGGQFF. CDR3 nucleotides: TGTGCCAGCAGCGCTTACAGGGGGGGGCAGTTCTTC.

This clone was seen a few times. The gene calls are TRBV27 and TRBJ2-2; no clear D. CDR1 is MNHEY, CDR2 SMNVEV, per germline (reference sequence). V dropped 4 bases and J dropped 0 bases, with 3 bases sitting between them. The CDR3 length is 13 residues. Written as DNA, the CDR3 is TGTGCCAGCAGTTCCGCGAACACCGGGGAGCTGTTTTTT. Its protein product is CASSSANTGELFF.

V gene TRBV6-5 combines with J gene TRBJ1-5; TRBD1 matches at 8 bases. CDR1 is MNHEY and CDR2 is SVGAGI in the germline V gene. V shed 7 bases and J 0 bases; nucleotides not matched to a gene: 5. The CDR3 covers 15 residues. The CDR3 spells CASKIDRGSNQPQHF. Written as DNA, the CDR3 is TGTGCCAGCAAGATAGACAGGGGTAGCAATCAGCCCCAGCATTTT.

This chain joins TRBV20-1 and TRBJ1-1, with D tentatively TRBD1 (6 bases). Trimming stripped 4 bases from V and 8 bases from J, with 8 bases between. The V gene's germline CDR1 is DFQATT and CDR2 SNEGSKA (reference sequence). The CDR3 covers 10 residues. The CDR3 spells CSAKGEEAFF. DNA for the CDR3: TGCAGTGCTAAGGGGGAAGAAGCTTTCTTT.

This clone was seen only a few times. The CDR3 DNA sequence: TGCAGCGTTGAATCAGGGTATGGGGAAGCTTTCTTT. Protein: CSVESGYGEAFF. The chain joins TRBV29-1 to TRBJ1-1; tentative D call: TRBD1 (5 bases). Trimming cost V 2 bases and J 8 bases, with 12 bases left between them. Germline CDR1 is SQVTM and CDR2 is ANQGSEA. The CDR3 runs to 12 residues.

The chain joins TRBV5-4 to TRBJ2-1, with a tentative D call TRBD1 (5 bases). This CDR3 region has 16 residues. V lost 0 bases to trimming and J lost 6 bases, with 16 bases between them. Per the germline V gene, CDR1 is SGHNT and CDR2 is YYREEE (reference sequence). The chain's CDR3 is CASSLDRTTPGNEQFF. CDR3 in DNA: TGTGCCAGCAGCTTGGACAGGACCACTCCAGGCAATGAGCAGTTCTTC. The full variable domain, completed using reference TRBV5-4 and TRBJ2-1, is ETGVTQSPTHLIKTRGQQVTLRCSSQSGHNTVSWYQQALGQGPQFIFQYYREEENGRGNFPPRFSGLQFPNYSSELNVNALELDDSALYLCASSLDRTTPGNEQFFGPGTRLTVL.

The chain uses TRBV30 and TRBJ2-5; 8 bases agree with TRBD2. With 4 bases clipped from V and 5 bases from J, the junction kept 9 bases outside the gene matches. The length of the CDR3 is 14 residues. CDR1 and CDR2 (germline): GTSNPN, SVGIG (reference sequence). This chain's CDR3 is CAWTGLAGTETQYF. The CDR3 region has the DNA TGTGCCTGGACCGGACTAGCAGGGACCGAGACCCAGTACTTC.